A single sample is the source of the 19 T cell receptor beta chains below, sequenced in a study of cytomegalovirus exposure and HLA in healthy donors. In the PCR, 60 Vbeta and 13 Jbeta primers were used. Libraries were prepared by immunoSEQ multiplex PCR; TCRdb keeps only in-frame clonotypes and omits some of them. The sample holds 140,000 to 150,000 clones, 60% to 75% seen once. Sequenced material: PBMCs. The origin of the receptors is a young man in good health and CMV-seronegative.

The CDR3 DNA is TGCGCCAGCAGTGGCGTCTGGGACGGACAGGGGGGCTATGGCTACACCTTC. Amino acids: CASSGVWDGQGGYGYTF. This chain uses TRBV10-2 with TRBJ1-2, with TRBD1 matching over 10 bases. The J segment lost 4 bases and the V segment lost 4 bases, leaving 12 bases of the junction unmatched. The germline gives CDR1 WSHSY, CDR2 SAAADI. The CDR3 has 17 amino acids.

The gene calls are TRBV5-6 and TRBJ1-4; D ambiguous. The V end was cut by 4 bases, the J end by 0 bases, with 13 bases between. The CDR3 length is 16 residues. CDR1 SGHDT and CDR2 YYEEEE come from the germline V gene. CDR3 residues: CASSPRWLATNEKLFF. The DNA of the CDR3 is TGTGCCAGCAGCCCTCGATGGCTTGCAACTAATGAAAAACTGTTTTTT.

The chain uses TRBV27 and TRBJ2-5; perhaps TRBD2 as D (5 bases). Trimming removed 9 bases at V and 4 bases at J, with 21 bases between. Germline CDR1 and CDR2: MNHEY and SMNVEV (reference sequence). The length of the CDR3 is 15 residues. The CDR3 coding sequence is TGTGCCAGGGGAGAGGGAAGGGAACGTATAGAGACCCAGTACTTC. Protein: CARGEGRERIETQYF.

This clone was observed a few times. The J gene is TRBJ2-7, the V gene TRBV28, with 10 bases lining up with TRBD1. The CDR3 is made up of 16 amino acids. The germline gives CDR1 MDHEN, CDR2 SYDVKM. V gave up 2 bases and J gave up 7 bases; unmatched junction bases: 11. Written as DNA, the CDR3 is TGTGCCAGCAGTTTACTCTCTGGGACAGGGGTACTGGAGCAGTACTTC. As protein: CASSLLSGTGVLEQYF.

The V and J genes are TRBV6-6 and TRBJ2-7; D is possibly TRBD2 (5 bases). Trimming shortened V by 5 bases and J by 12 bases, and 17 bases separated the two germline ends. CDR1 and CDR2 (germline): MNHNY, SVGAGI (reference sequence). This CDR3 has 12 residues. The CDR3 sequence: CASSQMGDSRYF. The CDR3 nucleotides read TGTGCCAGCAGTCAGATGGGAGATTCGCGGTACTTC.

V usage is TRBV5-6 and J usage is TRBJ2-3; D remains unclear. The CDR3 spans 12 residues. Between the trimmed V and J ends, which lost 1 base and 5 bases, there was a span of 5 bases. Per germline, CDR1 SGHDT and CDR2 YYEEEE. CDR3 sequence reads: CASSLTLDTQYF. As DNA, the CDR3 is TGTGCCAGCAGCTTGACTCTAGATACGCAGTATTTT.

The chain carries TRBV4-1 and TRBJ1-1; no reliable D call. V was trimmed by 0 bases and J by 1 base, leaving 9 bases between them. This CDR3 comprises 15 residues. CDR1 is MGHRA and CDR2 is YSYEKL in the germline V gene. CDR3 bases: TGCGCCAGCAGCCAAGAGTGGAGATCGAACACTGAAGCTTTCTTT. Its translation is CASSQEWRSNTEAFF.

The chain recombines TRBV2 with TRBJ2-3, with TRBD2 identical over 11 bases. The J segment lost 1 base and the V segment lost 7 bases, leaving 1 base of the junction unmatched. The germline gives CDR1 SNHLY, CDR2 FYNNEI. The CDR3 is 14 amino acids. CDR3 nucleotides: TGTGCCAGCATAGCGGGAGGGGGCACAGATACGCAGTATTTT. Residues: CASIAGGGTDTQYF.

This chain links TRBV7-6 with TRBJ2-1; TRBD1 is a possible D gene (6 bases). Trimming stripped 5 bases from V and 5 bases from J, with 16 bases between. The germline gives CDR1 SGHVS, CDR2 FNYEAQ. This CDR3 contains 15 residues. Here the CDR3 reads CASSERPRGDNEQFF. The CDR3 DNA reads TGTGCCAGCAGCGAGCGACCCAGGGGAGACAATGAGCAGTTCTTC.

The table lists this clone with a few counts. The rearrangement joins TRBV10-2 to TRBJ1-6; 7 positions agree with TRBD1. The CDR3 totals 14 residues. J was trimmed by 9 bases and V by 2 bases; bases with no gene match: 4. Germline lookup yields CDR1 WSHSY and CDR2 SAAADI. DNA for the CDR3: TGCGCCAGCAGTGAGGACAGGGCGGGTTCACCCCTCCACTTT. This encodes CASSEDRAGSPLHF.

The chain links TRBV10-2 to TRBJ2-1; TRBD2 aligns across 9 bases. CDR3 size: 16 residues. CDR1 is WSHSY and CDR2 is SAAADI in the germline V gene. With V trimmed by 9 bases and J by 6 bases, 15 bases remained unmatched. CDR3 in amino acids: CASSILELAGSNEQFF. CDR3 bases: TGCGCCAGTTCGATCCTAGAGCTAGCGGGAAGCAATGAGCAGTTCTTC.

This clone was detected a few times. The V and J genes are TRBV18 and TRBJ2-5; 7 bases are a match to TRBD2. After removal of 4 bases from V and 5 bases from J, the junction contained 10 bases not matched to a gene. The germline CDR1 and CDR2 sequences are KGHSH and LQKENI. The CDR3 has 15 amino acids. CDR3 protein: CASSLQTSAGETQYF. Written as DNA, the CDR3 is TGTGCCAGCTCACTCCAAACTAGCGCCGGGGAGACCCAGTACTTC.

The chain links TRBV14 to TRBJ2-7; TRBD1 aligns across 8 bases. Germline CDR1 SGHDN, CDR2 FVKESK. This CDR3 is built from 15 residues. With 4 bases clipped from V and 1 base from J, the junction kept 6 bases outside the gene matches. DNA of the CDR3: TGTGCCAGCAGCCGGGACAGGCCGAGGTCCTACGAGCAGTACTTC. This codes for CASSRDRPRSYEQYF.

This sequence joins TRBV7-2 and TRBJ2-1, with D possibly being TRBD2 (6 bases). V lost 3 bases and J 6 bases, leaving 9 bases between the germline ends. Germline V CDR1 and CDR2: SGHTA, FQGNSA. The CDR3 contains 13 residues. CDR3 residues: CASSFSLANEQFF. CDR3 DNA sequence: TGTGCCAGCAGCTTTTCACTAGCCAATGAGCAGTTCTTC.

Only a few counts were recorded for this clone. The chain has TRBV11-3 and TRBJ2-2, with D perhaps TRBD1 (5 bases). The CDR3 has 15 residues. V shed 0 bases and J shed 6 bases, with 11 bases lying between them. Germline V gene sequence: CDR1 SGHNT, CDR2 YENEEA. The CDR3 nucleotides read TGTGCCAGCAGCTTAGATCAGGGTTTCGCCGGGGAGCTGTTTTTT. Residues: CASSLDQGFAGELFF.

Note on this clone: In the same sample, other DNA sequences code for this CDR3. V and J are TRBV5-1 and TRBJ1-1; D gene uncertain. The V end lost 0 bases, the J end lost 0 bases, and 9 bases lay between the germline ends. Germline V lookup: CDR1 SGHRS, CDR2 YFSETQ. This CDR3 region has 15 residues. The CDR3 DNA follows: TGCGCCAGCAGCTTGGAAGGAGGGTTGAACACTGAAGCTTTCTTT. It yields the protein CASSLEGGLNTEAFF. The full variable domain, rest sourced from reference TRBV5-1 and TRBJ1-1, is KAGVTQTPRYLIKTRGQQVTLSCSPISGHRSVSWYQQTPGQGLQFLFEYFSETQRNKGNFPGRFSGRQFSNSRSEMNVSTLELGDSALYLCASSLEGGLNTEAFFGQGTRLTVV.

The rearrangement links TRBV6-5 to TRBJ2-7, with D perhaps matching TRBD2 (5 bases). V was trimmed by 2 bases and J by 4 bases, leaving 15 bases between them. Germline CDR1 reads MNHEY; CDR2 reads SVGAGI. This CDR3 has 15 amino acids. The CDR3 is CASSYDARGSYEQYF. The DNA for the CDR3 is TGTGCCAGCAGTTACGATGCGAGAGGGAGTTACGAGCAGTACTTC.

J is TRBJ2-2 and V is TRBV7-9; 10 bases match TRBD2. Germline CDR1 SEHNR, CDR2 FQNEAQ (reference sequence). J gave up 6 bases and V 5 bases, and 12 bases lay outside the gene matches. This CDR3 region has 17 residues. CDR3 protein: CASSPQAGGLASGELFF. CDR3 bases: TGTGCCAGCAGCCCGCAAGCGGGGGGGCTTGCGTCCGGGGAGCTGTTTTTT.

The chain links TRBV29-1 to TRBJ2-5; unclear D gene. Germline loops: CDR1 SQVTM, CDR2 ANQGSEA. The CDR3 has 10 amino acids. The V gene lost 6 bases and the J gene lost 5 bases, with 7 bases spanning the gap. The CDR3 nucleotides read TGCAGCGTCGAGAGGGAGACCCAGTACTTC. The encoded protein is CSVERETQYF. The whole variable domain, remainder taken from reference TRBV29-1 and TRBJ2-5, is SAVISQKPSRDICQRGTSLTIQCQVDSQVTMMFWYRQQPGQSLTLIATANQGSEATYESGFVIDKFPISRPNLTFSTLTVSNMSPEDSSIYLCSVERETQYFGPGTRLLVL.